This T cell receptor (beta chain) was sequenced for a study of blood T cell repertoires in COVID-19. Method: immunoSEQ multiplex PCR; TCRdb's copy keeps in-frame clones and lacks some. The table lists around 50,000 clones, 70% to 90% of them singletons. From germline, CDR1 is LGHDT and CDR2 YNNKEL (reference sequence). The V end lost 5 bases, the J end lost 5 bases, and 10 bases lay between the germline ends. The CDR3 covers 14 residues. This clone was counted only a few times. The sample was peripheral blood. The receptor was isolated from a human donor in a cohort sampled during active COVID-19. The genes are TRBV3-1 (or the pseudogene TRBV3-2) and TRBJ1-6; possible D gene TRBD1, 5 bases. Written as DNA, the CDR3 is TGTGCCAGCAGCTCCACCAGGGATAATTCACCCCTCCACTTT. Translating it yields CASSSTRDNSPLHF.